The rows below give T cell receptor beta chains drawn from one sample of a study of cytomegalovirus exposure and HLA in healthy donors. TCRdb's copy holds only in-frame clones and misses some; the assay was immunoSEQ multiplex PCR. The data contain under 200,000 clones, over 75% of them singletons. Sequenced material: PBMCs. Receptor source: a man aged 40-55 years in good health and CMV-seropositive. CDR3s include the opening cysteine and the closing phenylalanine or tryptophan. The D gene is left open where the match is weak. Size tells how often a clone was seen (once, few, many) or the class of an expanded clone, and some rows leave it out.

J gene: TRBJ1-2; D gene: -; clone size: -; V gene: TRBV7-8; CDR3 DNA: TGTGCCAGCAGCTTAGACAGGGTTAACTATGGCTACACCTTC; CDR3 protein: CASSLDRVNYGYTF
J gene: TRBJ1-1; D gene: -; clone size: few; V gene: TRBV7-8; CDR3 DNA: TGTGCCAGCAGCCCCGAACCAGGACAGCCTGAAGCTTTCTTT; CDR3 protein: CASSPEPGQPEAFF
J gene: TRBJ2-7; D gene: TRBD1; clone size: -; V gene: TRBV11-2; CDR3 DNA: TGTGCCAGCAGCCCACGGACAGGATTCTACGAGCAGTACTTC; CDR3 protein: CASSPRTGFYEQYF
J gene: TRBJ2-3; D gene: TRBD2; clone size: once; V gene: TRBV28; CDR3 DNA: TGTGCCAGCAGTTTCCCCTCAACTAGCGGGGGGGACACAGATACGCAGTATTTT; CDR3 protein: CASSFPSTSGGDTDTQYF
J gene: TRBJ2-7; D gene: TRBD2; clone size: -; V gene: TRBV10-1; CDR3 DNA: TGCGCCAGCAGTGAGTTAGCGGGAAACTCCTACGAGCAGTACTTC; CDR3 protein: CASSELAGNSYEQYF
J gene: TRBJ2-5; D gene: -; clone size: -; V gene: TRBV11-2; CDR3 DNA: TGTGCCAGCAGCCCCCCCCCTGAAGAGACCCAGTACTTC; CDR3 protein: CASSPPPEETQYF
J gene: TRBJ2-2; D gene: TRBD1; clone size: -; V gene: TRBV19; CDR3 DNA: TGTGCCAGTAGTCCGGGACAGGGGGCGGAAACCGGGGAGCTGTTTTTT; CDR3 protein: CASSPGQGAETGELFF
J gene: TRBJ1-2; D gene: TRBD1; clone size: -; V gene: TRBV9; CDR3 DNA: TGTGCCAGCAGCGCCGGGACAGGGGGACTGGGTAACTATGGCTACACCTTC; CDR3 protein: CASSAGTGGLGNYGYTF
J gene: TRBJ2-7; D gene: -; clone size: -; V gene: TRBV5-1; CDR3 DNA: TGCGCCACCGTACAGGGATCCTACGAGCAGTACTTC; CDR3 protein: CATVQGSYEQYF
J gene: TRBJ1-2; D gene: TRBD1; clone size: -; V gene: TRBV27; CDR3 DNA: TGTGCCAGCAGTTTATCGGCAGGGGGCTGGTATGGCTACACCTTC; CDR3 protein: CASSLSAGGWYGYTF
J gene: TRBJ2-1; D gene: -; clone size: -; V gene: TRBV30; CDR3 DNA: TGTGCCTGGAGCCTAGGACAGCCGGAGCAGTTCTTC; CDR3 protein: CAWSLGQPEQFF
J gene: TRBJ2-5; D gene: -; clone size: -; V gene: TRBV13; CDR3 DNA: TGTGCCAGCAGCCCCCTGGGCGGGCCCCAGTACTTC; CDR3 protein: CASSPLGGPQYF
J gene: TRBJ2-5; D gene: -; clone size: -; V gene: TRBV9; CDR3 DNA: TGTGCCAGCAGCACCCGACAGGACCAAGAGACCCAGTACTTC; CDR3 protein: CASSTRQDQETQYF
J gene: TRBJ2-7; D gene: TRBD2; clone size: -; V gene: TRBV28; CDR3 DNA: TGTGCCAGCAGTGGGCCTAGCGGGGGATCCTACGAGCAGTACTTC; CDR3 protein: CASSGPSGGSYEQYF
J gene: TRBJ1-2; D gene: -; clone size: -; V gene: TRBV30; CDR3 DNA: TGTGCCTTTATAGGGGCAGGGAATTATGGCTACACCTTC; CDR3 protein: CAFIGAGNYGYTF
J gene: TRBJ1-6; D gene: -; clone size: -; V gene: TRBV28; CDR3 DNA: TGTGCCAGCAGCCCACCACCGACTTATAATTCACCCCTCCACTTT; CDR3 protein: CASSPPPTYNSPLHF
J gene: TRBJ2-5; D gene: TRBD2; clone size: -; V gene: TRBV5-1; CDR3 DNA: TGCGCCAGCAGCTTCCGGACTAGCGGGGGTTCAGAGACCCAGTACTTC; CDR3 protein: CASSFRTSGGSETQYF
J gene: TRBJ1-2; D gene: -; clone size: -; V gene: TRBV9; CDR3 DNA: TGTGCCAGCAGCCCAGGACTCAGTAACTATGGCTACACCTTC; CDR3 protein: CASSPGLSNYGYTF
J gene: TRBJ2-3; D gene: TRBD2; clone size: -; V gene: TRBV5-1; CDR3 DNA: TGCGCCACCACTAGCGGGGGCACAGATACGCAGTATTTT; CDR3 protein: CATTSGGTDTQYF
J gene: TRBJ2-5; D gene: -; clone size: -; V gene: TRBV7-9; CDR3 DNA: TGTTCCAGCAGCTTAGATCTCCAAGAGACCCAGTACTTC; CDR3 protein: CSSSLDLQETQYF
J gene: TRBJ2-2; D gene: -; clone size: once; V gene: TRBV5-4; CDR3 DNA: TGTGCCAGCAGCTTTGACATACCGAACACCGGGGAGCTGTTTTTT; CDR3 protein: CASSFDIPNTGELFF
J gene: TRBJ1-4; D gene: -; clone size: few; V gene: TRBV18; CDR3 DNA: TGTGCCAGCTCAAGGAACAGACCTAATGAAAAACTGTTTTTT; CDR3 protein: CASSRNRPNEKLFF
J gene: TRBJ2-3; D gene: -; clone size: few; V gene: TRBV9; CDR3 DNA: TGTGCCAGCAGCGTAGAACCAGTCACAGATACGCAGTATTTT; CDR3 protein: CASSVEPVTDTQYF
J gene: TRBJ1-5; D gene: -; clone size: few; V gene: TRBV7-9; CDR3 DNA: TGTGCCAGCAGCTTAGTTTTAGCCGGGCCCCAGCATTTT; CDR3 protein: CASSLVLAGPQHF
J gene: TRBJ1-1; D gene: -; clone size: -; V gene: TRBV15; CDR3 DNA: TGTGCCACCAGCAGAGATCTAATGACAGGAACTGAAGCTTTCTTT; CDR3 protein: CATSRDLMTGTEAFF
J gene: TRBJ1-1; D gene: TRBD1; clone size: -; V gene: TRBV19; CDR3 DNA: TGTGCCAGTAGGCGGGACAGCATGAACACTGAAGCTTTCTTT; CDR3 protein: CASRRDSMNTEAFF
J gene: TRBJ2-3; D gene: -; clone size: -; V gene: TRBV30; CDR3 DNA: TGTGCCTGGAGTGCAGGGGAAGCAGATACGCAGTATTTT; CDR3 protein: CAWSAGEADTQYF
J gene: TRBJ2-4; D gene: -; clone size: -; V gene: TRBV5-4; CDR3 DNA: TGTGCCAGCAGCTTGAAACGGGGGAGGAACATTCAGTACTTC; CDR3 protein: CASSLKRGRNIQYF
J gene: TRBJ2-5; D gene: -; clone size: -; V gene: TRBV21-1; CDR3 DNA: TGTGCCAGCAGCTCCGGGGACAGGGTTTGGGAGACCCAGTACTTC; CDR3 protein: CASSSGDRVWETQYF
J gene: TRBJ2-7; D gene: -; clone size: few; V gene: TRBV4-2; CDR3 DNA: TGTGCCAGCAGCCAAGAAAGGCGGAGCGAGCAGTACTTC; CDR3 protein: CASSQERRSEQYF
J gene: TRBJ2-2; D gene: TRBD1; clone size: once; V gene: TRBV7-7; CDR3 DNA: TGTGCTAGCAGCGCGGACAGGGCGAACACCGGGGAGCTGTTTTTT; CDR3 protein: CASSADRANTGELFF
J gene: TRBJ1-2; D gene: -; clone size: -; V gene: TRBV4-3; CDR3 DNA: TGCGCCAGCAGCCAAGTCGCAGGGAACTATGGCTACACCTTC; CDR3 protein: CASSQVAGNYGYTF
J gene: TRBJ1-1; D gene: -; clone size: few; V gene: TRBV6-4; CDR3 DNA: TGTGCCAGCAGTGACGGGGGCGAAGCTTTCTTT; CDR3 protein: CASSDGGEAFF
J gene: TRBJ1-2; D gene: -; clone size: many; V gene: TRBV5-1; CDR3 DNA: TGCGCCAGCAGCTTGGCCACGGCTGCGGCTGGCTACACCTTC; CDR3 protein: CASSLATAAAGYTF
J gene: TRBJ2-3; D gene: TRBD2; clone size: -; V gene: TRBV5-1; CDR3 DNA: TGCGCCAGCAGCGGACTAGCGGGGGGGATAGATACGCAGTATTTT; CDR3 protein: CASSGLAGGIDTQYF
J gene: TRBJ2-5; D gene: -; clone size: -; V gene: TRBV10-3; CDR3 DNA: TGTGCCATCAGTGAGCCCTCCCGATCAGGGGACGAAGAGACCCAGTACTTC; CDR3 protein: CAISEPSRSGDEETQYF
J gene: TRBJ1-1; D gene: TRBD1; clone size: -; V gene: TRBV4-1; CDR3 DNA: TGCGCCAGCAGCCACGATACCGACAGGGGGTTCGTGAACACTGAAGCTTTCTTT; CDR3 protein: CASSHDTDRGFVNTEAFF
J gene: TRBJ1-5; D gene: -; clone size: few; V gene: TRBV6-6; CDR3 DNA: TGTGCCAGCAGTTACTCGAGGGGGGGGCCGGATCAGCCCCAGCATTTT; CDR3 protein: CASSYSRGGPDQPQHF
J gene: TRBJ1-2; D gene: -; clone size: -; V gene: TRBV19; CDR3 DNA: TGTGCCAGTAGTATGAACAGGGTAAACGAAGGCTACACCTTC; CDR3 protein: CASSMNRVNEGYTF
J gene: TRBJ2-7; D gene: -; clone size: -; V gene: TRBV4-3; CDR3 DNA: TGCGCCAGCAGCCAAGAGCAGGGGTCCTCCTACGAGCAGTACTTC; CDR3 protein: CASSQEQGSSYEQYF
J gene: TRBJ2-4; D gene: -; clone size: -; V gene: TRBV25-1; CDR3 DNA: TGTGCCAGCAGTGATTCGCGGGCCCAAAACATTCAGTACTTC; CDR3 protein: CASSDSRAQNIQYF
J gene: TRBJ2-1; D gene: TRBD1; clone size: -; V gene: TRBV28; CDR3 DNA: TGTGCCAGCAGTTTAGGGGACAGGTACAATGAGCAGTTCTTC; CDR3 protein: CASSLGDRYNEQFF
J gene: TRBJ1-5; D gene: -; clone size: -; V gene: TRBV18; CDR3 DNA: TGTGCCAGCTCTCCCAGTCTTAGCAATCAGCCCCAGCATTTT; CDR3 protein: CASSPSLSNQPQHF
J gene: TRBJ2-3; D gene: TRBD1; clone size: -; V gene: TRBV7-9; CDR3 DNA: TGTGCCAGCAGCGACTTAGACAGGGCCCACTCTAGCACAGATACGCAGTATTTT; CDR3 protein: CASSDLDRAHSSTDTQYF
J gene: TRBJ2-2; D gene: -; clone size: -; V gene: TRBV7-9; CDR3 DNA: TGTGCCAGCAGCTTAGAACGACTAGTTTCGGGCACCGGGGAGCTGTTTTTT; CDR3 protein: CASSLERLVSGTGELFF
J gene: TRBJ2-7; D gene: TRBD2; clone size: -; V gene: TRBV12-5; CDR3 DNA: TGTGCTAGTGGTTTTGGGGGGGCCTACGAGCAGTACTTC; CDR3 protein: CASGFGGAYEQYF
J gene: TRBJ2-2; D gene: -; clone size: -; V gene: TRBV9; CDR3 DNA: TGTGCCAGCAGCGGTTACCGGGACACCGGGGAGCTGTTTTTT; CDR3 protein: CASSGYRDTGELFF
J gene: TRBJ1-2; D gene: TRBD1; clone size: -; V gene: TRBV6-1; CDR3 DNA: TGTGCCAGCAGTGGAAGGGGACAGGAGACCGTCTATGGCTACACCTTC; CDR3 protein: CASSGRGQETVYGYTF
J gene: TRBJ1-1; D gene: -; clone size: few; V gene: TRBV5-1; CDR3 DNA: TGCGCCAGCAGCGTAACAGTTAACACTGAAGCTTTCTTT; CDR3 protein: CASSVTVNTEAFF
J gene: TRBJ1-4; D gene: TRBD1; clone size: -; V gene: TRBV5-1; CDR3 DNA: TGCGCCAGCAGCTTGGCCGCGACAGGGGGAGGTGAAAAACTGTTTTTT; CDR3 protein: CASSLAATGGGEKLFF
J gene: TRBJ2-1; D gene: TRBD2; clone size: -; V gene: TRBV4-3; CDR3 DNA: TGCGCCAGCAGCCAATCGGGACTAGCGGGTAACAATGAGCAGTTCTTC; CDR3 protein: CASSQSGLAGNNEQFF
J gene: TRBJ2-3; D gene: TRBD1; clone size: -; V gene: TRBV9; CDR3 DNA: TGTGCCAGCAGCGCGAGGACAGGGTCTGTCACAGATACGCAGTATTTT; CDR3 protein: CASSARTGSVTDTQYF
J gene: TRBJ1-4; D gene: TRBD1; clone size: -; V gene: TRBV6-5; CDR3 DNA: TGTGCCAGCAGGGTCGACAGGGGGGAAAAACTGTTTTTT; CDR3 protein: CASRVDRGEKLFF